This T cell receptor (beta chain) was sequenced in a study of blood T cell repertoires in COVID-19. About the research overall: Whether acute or convalescent, the COVID-19 samples came from the United States, Italy and Spain. The analysed material was cDNA or gDNA that came from T cells, B-cell-depleted T cells, or PBMCs.

Original data processing: Researchers report that nucleated cell counts were estimated from reference gene primer amplification. The table came from immunoSEQ multiplex PCR; TCRdb's copy has only in-frame clones and leaves some out. That table gives V, J and clone size, and the DNA gave D and trimming. The sample yields hundreds of thousands of clones, approximately 80% seen once. This CDR3 is 18 amino acids long. CDR1 and CDR2 (germline): SEHNR, FQNEAQ (reference sequence). V was pared by 3 bases and J by 4 bases, with 9 bases of the junction left unmatched. The specimen sequenced was peripheral blood. The chain employs TRBV7-9 and TRBJ1-4; TRBD1 agrees at 12 bases. The sequence was obtained from a woman older than 75 with acute or convalescent COVID-19. The CDR3 DNA reads TGTGCCAGCAGCTTTTCCGGGACAGGGGGCTTAGGTAATGAAAAACTGTTTTTT. It specifies CASSFSGTGGLGNEKLFF.